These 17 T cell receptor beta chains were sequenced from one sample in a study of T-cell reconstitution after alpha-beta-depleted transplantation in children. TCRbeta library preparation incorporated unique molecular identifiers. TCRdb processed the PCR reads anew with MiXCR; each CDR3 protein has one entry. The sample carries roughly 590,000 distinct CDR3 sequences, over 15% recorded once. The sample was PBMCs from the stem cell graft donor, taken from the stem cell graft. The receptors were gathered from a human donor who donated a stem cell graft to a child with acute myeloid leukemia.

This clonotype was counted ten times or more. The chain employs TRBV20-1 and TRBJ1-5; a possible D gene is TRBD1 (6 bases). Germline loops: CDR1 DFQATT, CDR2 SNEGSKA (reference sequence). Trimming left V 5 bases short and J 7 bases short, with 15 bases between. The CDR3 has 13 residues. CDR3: CSAGGGATQPQHF. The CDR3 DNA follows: TGCAGTGCTGGAGGGGGGGCTACCCAGCCCCAGCATTTT.

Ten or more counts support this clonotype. The CDR3 nucleotides are TGCAGCGTTGAGGCGGACAGGAACACTGAAGCTTTCTTT. Its translation is CSVEADRNTEAFF. This chain connects TRBV29-1 to TRBJ1-1; weak D call: TRBD1 (6 bases). This CDR3 region has 13 residues. V was pared by 3 bases and J by 1 base, with 9 bases between. Germline V gene data show CDR1 as SQVTM and CDR2 as ANQGSEA.

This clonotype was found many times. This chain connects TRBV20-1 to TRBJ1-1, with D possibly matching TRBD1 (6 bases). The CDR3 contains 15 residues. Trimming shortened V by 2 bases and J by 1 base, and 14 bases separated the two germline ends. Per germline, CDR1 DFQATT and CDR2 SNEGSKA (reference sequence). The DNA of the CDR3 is TGCAGTGCTAGAAGACCAGGGGAATGGAACACTGAAGCTTTCTTT. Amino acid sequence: CSARRPGEWNTEAFF.

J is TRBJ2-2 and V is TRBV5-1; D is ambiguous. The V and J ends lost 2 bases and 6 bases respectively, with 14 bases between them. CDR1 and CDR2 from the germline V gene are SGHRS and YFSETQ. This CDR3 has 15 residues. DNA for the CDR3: TGCGCCAGCAGCTTCGACTTTGGGTACGCCGGGGAGCTGTTTTTT. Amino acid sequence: CASSFDFGYAGELFF.

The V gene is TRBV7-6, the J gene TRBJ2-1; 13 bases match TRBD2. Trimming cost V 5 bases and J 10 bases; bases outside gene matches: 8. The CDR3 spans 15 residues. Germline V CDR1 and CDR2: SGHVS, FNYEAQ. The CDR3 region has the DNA TGTGCCAGCAGCAGGACTAGCGGGGGCTCGGGGGAGCAGTTCTTC. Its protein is CASSRTSGGSGEQFF. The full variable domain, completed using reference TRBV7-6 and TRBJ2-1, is GAGVSQSPRYKVTKRGQDVALRCDPISGHVSLYWYRQALGQGPEFLTYFNYEAQQDKSGLPNDRFSAERPEGSISTLTIQRTEQRDSAMYRCASSRTSGGSGEQFFGPGTRLTVL.

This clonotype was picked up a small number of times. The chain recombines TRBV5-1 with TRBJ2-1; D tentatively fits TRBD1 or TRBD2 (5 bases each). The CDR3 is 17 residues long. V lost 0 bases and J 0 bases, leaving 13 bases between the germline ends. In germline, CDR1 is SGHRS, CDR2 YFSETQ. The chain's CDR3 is CASSLAFEGPSYNEQFF. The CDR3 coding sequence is TGCGCCAGCAGCTTGGCCTTCGAGGGGCCCTCCTACAATGAGCAGTTCTTC.

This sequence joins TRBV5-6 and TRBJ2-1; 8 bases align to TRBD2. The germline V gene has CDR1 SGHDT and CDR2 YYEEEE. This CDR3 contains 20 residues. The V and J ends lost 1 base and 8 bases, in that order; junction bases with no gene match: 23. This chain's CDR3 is CASSLYVLGSGDPPGDEQFF. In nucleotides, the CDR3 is TGTGCCAGCAGCTTGTATGTTCTGGGTAGCGGGGACCCGCCGGGGGATGAGCAGTTCTTC.

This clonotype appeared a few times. The CDR3 spells CASSVGTSGGAGHEQFF. CDR3 DNA sequence: TGTGCCAGCAGCGTGGGGACTAGCGGGGGGGCCGGGCATGAGCAGTTCTTC. The V and J genes are TRBV9 and TRBJ2-1; 16 bases are shared with TRBD2. Germline V CDR1 and CDR2: SGDLS, YYNGEE. Trimming removed 2 bases from V and 8 bases from J; junction bases left unmatched: 7. The CDR3 has 17 amino acids. The full variable domain, its missing parts supplied by reference TRBV9 and TRBJ2-1, is DSGVTQTPKHLITATGQRVTLRCSPRSGDLSVYWYQQSLDQGLQFLIQYYNGEERAKGNILERFSAQQFPDLHSELNLSSLELGDSALYFCASSVGTSGGAGHEQFFGPGTRLTVL.

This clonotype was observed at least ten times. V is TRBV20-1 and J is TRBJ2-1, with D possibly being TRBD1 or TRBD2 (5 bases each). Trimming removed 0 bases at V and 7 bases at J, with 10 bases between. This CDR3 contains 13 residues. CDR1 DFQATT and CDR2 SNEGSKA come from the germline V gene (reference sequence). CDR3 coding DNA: TGCAGTGCTAGAGACCCCAGGGAGAATGAGCAGTTCTTC. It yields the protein CSARDPRENEQFF.

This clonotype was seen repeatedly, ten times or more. The CDR3 reads CASSFLAAGVMTQYF. The CDR3 DNA is TGCGCCAGCAGCTTCTTAGCGGCAGGGGTAATGACCCAGTACTTC. V and J are TRBV5-1 and TRBJ2-5; perhaps D is TRBD1 or TRBD2 (6 bases each). CDR3 length equals 15 residues. In germline, CDR1 is SGHRS, CDR2 YFSETQ. V was shortened by 2 bases and J by 7 bases, with 18 bases between the two germline ends.

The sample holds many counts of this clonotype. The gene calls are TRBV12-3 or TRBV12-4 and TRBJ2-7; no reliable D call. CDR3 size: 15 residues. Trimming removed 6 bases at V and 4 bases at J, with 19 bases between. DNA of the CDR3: TGTGCCAGCAGCGCGGCGCCAGGCCCCGGATACGAGCAGTACTTC. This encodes CASSAAPGPGYEQYF.

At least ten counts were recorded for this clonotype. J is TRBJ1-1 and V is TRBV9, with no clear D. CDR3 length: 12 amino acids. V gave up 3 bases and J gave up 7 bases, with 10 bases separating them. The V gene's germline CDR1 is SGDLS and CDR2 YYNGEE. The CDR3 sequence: CASSAILGEAFF. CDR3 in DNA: TGTGCCAGCAGCGCAATTCTTGGTGAAGCTTTCTTT.

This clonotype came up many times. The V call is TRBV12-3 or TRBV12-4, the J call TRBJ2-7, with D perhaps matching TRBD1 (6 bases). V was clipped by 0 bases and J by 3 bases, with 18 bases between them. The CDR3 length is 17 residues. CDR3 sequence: CASSLARDSRGNYEQYF. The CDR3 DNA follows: TGTGCCAGCAGTTTAGCGCGTGACTCCAGGGGTAACTACGAGCAGTACTTC.

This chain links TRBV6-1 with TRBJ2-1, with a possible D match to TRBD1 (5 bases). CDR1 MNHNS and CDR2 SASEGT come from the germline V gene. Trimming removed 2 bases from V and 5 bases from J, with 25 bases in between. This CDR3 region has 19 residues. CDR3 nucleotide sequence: TGTGCCAGCAGTGAAAGCCGGCAGGGTTCTAACGCTACTAACAATGAGCAGTTCTTC. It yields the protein CASSESRQGSNATNNEQFF.

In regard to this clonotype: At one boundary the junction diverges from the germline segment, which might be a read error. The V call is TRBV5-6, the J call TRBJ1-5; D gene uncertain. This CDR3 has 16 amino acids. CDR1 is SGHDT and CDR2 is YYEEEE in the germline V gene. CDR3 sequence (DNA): TGTGCCAGCAGCTTGAACGGCCTCTACGGCAATCGGCCCCAGCATTTT. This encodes CASSLNGLYGNRPQHF.

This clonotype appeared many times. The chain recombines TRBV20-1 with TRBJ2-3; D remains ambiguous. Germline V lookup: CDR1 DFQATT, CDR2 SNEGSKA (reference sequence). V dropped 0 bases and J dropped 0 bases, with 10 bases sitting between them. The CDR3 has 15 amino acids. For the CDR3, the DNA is TGCAGTGCTAGAGATTGGCTAGGGAGCACAGATACGCAGTATTTT. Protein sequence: CSARDWLGSTDTQYF.

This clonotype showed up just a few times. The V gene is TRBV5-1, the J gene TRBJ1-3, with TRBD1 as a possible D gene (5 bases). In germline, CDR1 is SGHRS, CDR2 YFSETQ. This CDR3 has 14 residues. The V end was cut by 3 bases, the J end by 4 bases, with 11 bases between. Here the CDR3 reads CASSWGNAGNTIYF. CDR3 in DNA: TGCGCCAGCAGCTGGGGGAATGCGGGAAACACCATATATTTT.